What follows are 27 T cell receptor beta chains derived from one specimen sequenced in a study of Ad26.COV2.S vaccination and SARS-CoV-2 variants. Method: immunoSEQ multiplex PCR; TCRdb's copy keeps in-frame clones and lacks some. The table lists 300,000 to 400,000 clones, around 86% of them singletons. Indicated treatment: some 19 received Ad26.COV2.S at low or high dose, single or two shots; roughly 5 received placebo; per-sample allocation not given. At day 63 after the first vaccine or placebo injection, samples were drawn. The specimen comprised peripheral blood, sampled in a trial of Ad26.COV2.S vaccine versus placebo. These receptors were collected from a person aged 18-65 years who received the Ad26.COV2.S COVID-19 vaccine or a placebo.

This chain uses TRBV6-4 with TRBJ2-7, with 8 bases fitting TRBD1. The CDR3 extends over 14 amino acids. Trimming took 6 bases from V and 3 from J; bases not matched to a gene: 7. Germline V CDR1 and CDR2: MRHNA, SNTAGT. The CDR3 loop reads CASSVGTGNYEQYF. DNA for the CDR3: TGTGCCAGCAGCGTCGGGACAGGTAACTACGAGCAGTACTTC.

The V gene is TRBV6-2 or TRBV6-3, the J gene TRBJ1-2; TRBD1 matches at 7 bases. Trimming cost V 5 bases and J 8 bases; bases outside gene matches: 8. Germline V gives CDR1 MNHEY, CDR2 SVGEGT. The CDR3 totals 13 residues. The CDR3 protein is CASSTGARLGYTF. CDR3 DNA: TGTGCCAGCAGTACAGGGGCGAGGTTGGGCTACACCTTC.

This sequence joins TRBV19 and TRBJ2-7; D possibly corresponds to TRBD1 (5 bases). This CDR3 has 13 residues. Trimming shortened V by 4 bases and J by 2 bases, and 9 bases separated the two germline ends. Germline-derived CDR1 and CDR2 are LNHDA and SQIVND (reference sequence). CDR3 sequence reads: CASSRQHTYEQYF. The CDR3 DNA sequence: TGTGCCAGTAGTAGACAGCATACCTACGAGCAGTACTTC.

This rearrangement joins TRBV6-5 to TRBJ1-5; D gene unclear. Trimming cost V 0 bases and J 6 bases, with 12 bases left between them. Germline values: CDR1 MNHEY, CDR2 SVGAGI. CDR3 size: 15 residues. Written as DNA, the CDR3 is TGTGCCAGCAGTTACTCAAAGGGAGTAGGTCAGCCCCAGCATTTT. Translating gives CASSYSKGVGQPQHF.

This chain uses TRBV7-9 with TRBJ2-2; D is undetermined. Per germline, CDR1 SEHNR and CDR2 FQNEAQ (reference sequence). The V end was cut by 5 bases, the J end by 5 bases, with 15 bases between. This CDR3 is built from 15 residues. The CDR3 DNA is TGTGCCAGCAGCCTAAATAATTATAAAACCGGGGAGCTGTTTTTT. Translated: CASSLNNYKTGELFF.

The chain uses TRBV7-6 and TRBJ2-2, with 10 bases fitting TRBD1. CDR1 SGHVS and CDR2 FNYEAQ come from the germline V gene. The CDR3 is 20 residues long. Trimming took 2 bases from V and 0 from J; bases not matched to a gene: 12. In DNA, the CDR3 is TGTGCCAGCAGCTTACGCCAAGGGACAGGGGAGGCTTCGAACACCGGGGAGCTGTTTTTT. Residues: CASSLRQGTGEASNTGELFF.

The chain uses TRBV7-2 and TRBJ2-7, with D possibly being TRBD1 or TRBD2 (6 bases each). V was clipped by 3 bases and J by 6 bases, with 15 bases between them. This CDR3 contains 14 residues. CDR1 is SGHTA, CDR2 FQGNSA, per germline. In DNA form, the CDR3 reads TGTGCCAGCAGCTTGCGGATCGGGGGCCTCGAGCAGTACTTC. Translating gives CASSLRIGGLEQYF.

This clone was seen a single time. The chain recombines TRBV5-4 with TRBJ1-2; TRBD1 agrees at 10 bases. The CDR3 totals 16 residues. V lost 1 base to trimming and J lost 1 base; unmatched junction nucleotides: 4. Per germline, CDR1 SGHNT and CDR2 YYREEE (reference sequence). CDR3 sequence: CASSLPDRGLNYGYTF. The DNA of the CDR3 is TGTGCCAGCAGCTTGCCCGACAGGGGGCTTAACTATGGCTACACCTTC.

The chain uses TRBV7-6 and TRBJ2-7, with D perhaps being TRBD1 or TRBD2 (6 bases each). CDR1 SGHVS and CDR2 FNYEAQ come from the germline V gene. CDR3 length: 16 amino acids. V lost 4 bases to trimming and J lost 2 bases, with 18 bases between them. The DNA of the CDR3 is TGTGCCAGCAGCTCGGACTACGGGGGCCGGGCCTACGAGCAGTACTTC. It encodes CASSSDYGGRAYEQYF.

The chain couples TRBV6-6 to TRBJ2-7; no definite D call. This CDR3 has 15 amino acids. Germline V gives CDR1 MNHNY, CDR2 SVGAGI (reference sequence). V lost 0 bases to trimming and J lost 3 bases, with 12 bases between them. DNA for the CDR3: TGTGCCAGCAGTTACTCGACCGAATCCGTCTACGAGCAGTACTTC. Its protein product is CASSYSTESVYEQYF.

The rearrangement joins TRBV18 to TRBJ2-1; 10 bases are a match to TRBD1. This CDR3 has 14 residues. Germline values: CDR1 KGHSH, CDR2 LQKENI. After removal of 8 bases from V and 5 bases from J, the junction contained 6 bases not matched to a gene. The CDR3 DNA is TGTGCCAGCCATCTGGACAGGGGGAACAATGAGCAGTTCTTC. Residues: CASHLDRGNNEQFF.

The V gene is TRBV5-5, the J gene TRBJ1-2; 7 bases agree with TRBD1. Germline V gene sequence: CDR1 SGHKS, CDR2 YYEKEE (reference sequence). CDR3 size: 16 residues. J was trimmed by 8 bases and V by 2 bases; bases with no gene match: 15. The CDR3 DNA reads as TGTGCCAGCAGCTTCCCCACCCACAGGGGCCCCTGGGGCTACACCTTC. Protein: CASSFPTHRGPWGYTF.

The rearrangement uses TRBV30 and TRBJ2-7; 10 nucleotides align to TRBD1. Germline loops: CDR1 GTSNPN, CDR2 SVGIG (reference sequence). V trimming: 5 bases; J trimming: 7 bases; junction bases outside the gene matches: 8. The CDR3 is made up of 13 amino acids. Here the CDR3 reads CAWDRQGAGEQYF. CDR3 coding DNA: TGTGCCTGGGACCGACAGGGGGCGGGGGAGCAGTACTTC.

The CDR3 sequence: CASSLGYNSPLHF. Written as DNA, the CDR3 is TGTGCCAGCAGCTTGGGGTATAATTCACCCCTCCACTTT. The rearrangement uses TRBV7-9 and TRBJ1-6; the D is unclear. Trimming stripped 3 bases from V and 4 bases from J, with 4 bases between. This CDR3 comprises 13 residues. The germline V gene has CDR1 SEHNR and CDR2 FQNEAQ (reference sequence).

The V and J genes are TRBV12-5 and TRBJ1-3; D gene ambiguous. The V end was cut by 1 base, the J end by 0 bases, with 10 bases between. The length of the CDR3 is 16 residues. Germline V gives CDR1 LGHNT, CDR2 FRNRAP. CDR3 sequence (DNA): TGTGCTAGTGGTTTGGCATCCAGGTCCTCTGGAAACACCATATATTTT. Its protein product is CASGLASRSSGNTIYF.

The V gene is TRBV10-3, the J gene TRBJ2-1, with 9 bases that match TRBD2. CDR3 length equals 16 residues. Looked up from germline, CDR1 is ENHRY and CDR2 is SYGVKD. After removal of 4 bases from V and 3 bases from J, the junction contained 7 bases not matched to a gene. The CDR3 region has the DNA TGTGCCATCAGTGGGGATAGCGGGGGTTACTACAATGAGCAGTTCTTC. This encodes CAISGDSGGYYNEQFF.

This clone was seen a handful of times. The gene calls are TRBV29-1 and TRBJ1-5, with D possibly TRBD1 on 6 matching bases. There are 11 residues in the CDR3. Trimming left V 5 bases short and J 7 bases short, with 9 bases between. Germline loops: CDR1 SQVTM, CDR2 ANQGSEA. CDR3 in amino acids: CSVTGTQPQHF. The CDR3 nucleotides are TGCAGCGTTACAGGGACCCAGCCCCAGCATTTT.

The chain recombines TRBV6-5 with TRBJ1-5; tentatively, D is TRBD1 (5 bases). The CDR3 has 12 residues. CDR1 is MNHEY and CDR2 is SVGAGI in the germline V gene. The V end lost 5 bases, the J end lost 8 bases, and 10 bases lay between the germline ends. CDR3 amino acids: CASSHLGEPQHF. Written as DNA, the CDR3 is TGTGCCAGCAGTCACCTGGGGGAGCCCCAGCATTTT.

The V and J genes are TRBV6-5 and TRBJ2-7; 8 bases agree with TRBD1. J gave up 4 bases and V 6 bases, and 5 bases lay outside the gene matches. CDR3 length equals 13 residues. Germline assignment: CDR1 MNHEY and CDR2 SVGAGI. As DNA, the CDR3 is TGTGCCAGCAGAGGACAGGGTTATTACGAGCAGTACTTC. Protein product: CASRGQGYYEQYF.

The chain joins TRBV7-2 to TRBJ1-1; 7 nucleotides match TRBD1. Germline CDR1 is SGHTA and CDR2 is FQGNSA. V shed 4 bases and J 0 bases; nucleotides not matched to a gene: 5. The CDR3 runs 15 residues. The CDR3 reads CASSWRDSLNTEAFF. For the CDR3, the DNA is TGTGCCAGCAGCTGGAGGGACAGTCTGAACACTGAAGCTTTCTTT.

The rearrangement joins TRBV30 to TRBJ1-2, with TRBD1 as a possible D gene (6 bases). Germline V gene lookup returns CDR1 GTSNPN and CDR2 SVGIG (reference sequence). This CDR3 region has 14 residues. V lost 5 bases to trimming and J lost 7 bases, with 20 bases between them. The CDR3 nucleotides are TGTGCCTGGGAGACAGGTCATCATATGCGTGGCTACACCTTC. Translated, it gives CAWETGHHMRGYTF.

The sample holds one count of this clone. The chain couples TRBV3-1 (or the pseudogene TRBV3-2) to TRBJ1-6; D is possibly TRBD1 (5 bases). CDR1 and CDR2 from the germline V gene are LGHDT and YNNKEL (reference sequence). This CDR3 region has 16 residues. V shed 0 bases and J shed 10 bases, with 16 bases lying between them. This chain's CDR3 is CASSQDDRGGWSPLHF. The DNA for the CDR3 is TGTGCCAGCAGCCAAGATGATCGGGGGGGGTGGTCACCCCTCCACTTT.

The V call is TRBV5-5, the J call TRBJ1-1; perhaps TRBD1 as D (6 bases). Germline CDR1 and CDR2: SGHKS and YYEKEE (reference sequence). V was shortened by 2 bases and J by 0 bases, with 11 bases between the two germline ends. This CDR3 contains 15 residues. The CDR3 protein is CASSFPDRLNTEAFF. CDR3 in DNA: TGTGCCAGCAGCTTCCCCGACAGGTTGAACACTGAAGCTTTCTTT. Complete variable domain (other parts from reference TRBV5-5 and TRBJ1-1): DAGVTQSPTHLIKTRGQQVTLRCSPISGHKSVSWYQQVLGQGPQFIFQYYEKEERGRGNFPDRFSARQFPNYSSELNVNALLLGDSALYLCASSFPDRLNTEAFFGQGTRLTVV.

Note on this clone: The same CDR3 is also encoded by other DNA sequences in this sample. The V gene is TRBV5-1, the J gene TRBJ2-3; the D call may be TRBD1 or TRBD2 (6 bases each). The CDR3 spans 15 residues. With 4 bases removed from V and 3 bases from J, the gap between germline ends came to 15 bases. Germline V lookup: CDR1 SGHRS, CDR2 YFSETQ. As DNA, the CDR3 is TGCGCCAGCAGCCTGGAGGGGACAAGAACAGATACGCAGTATTTT. The encoded protein is CASSLEGTRTDTQYF.

The rearrangement links TRBV9 to TRBJ1-4; unclear D gene. The CDR3 length is 14 residues. V lost 4 bases, J lost 8 bases, and 15 bases lay in between. Germline V gives CDR1 SGDLS, CDR2 YYNGEE. The CDR3 is CASSPGRVGEKLFF. The CDR3, as DNA: TGTGCCAGCAGCCCCGGGAGGGTAGGGGAAAAACTGTTTTTT.

The rearrangement joins TRBV5-1 to TRBJ2-7, with D possibly TRBD2 on 6 matching bases. The germline gives CDR1 SGHRS, CDR2 YFSETQ. CDR3 length: 12 residues. Trimming cost V 4 bases and J 3 bases, with 8 bases left between them. DNA of the CDR3: TGCGCCAGCAGCCACGGGGGCTACGAGCAGTACTTC. Its protein product is CASSHGGYEQYF.

This chain connects TRBV6-5 to TRBJ1-1; no clear D. CDR1 and CDR2 (germline): MNHEY, SVGAGI. V gave up 5 bases and J gave up 0 bases, with 4 bases separating them. The CDR3 totals 12 residues. The CDR3 DNA sequence: TGTGCCAGCAGTCAGATGAACACTGAAGCTTTCTTT. Its translation is CASSQMNTEAFF.